This TCR beta chain was captured by sequencing in a study of CD8 T cells in Susac syndrome. CD8+ and CD4+ T cells from blood underwent TCR beta sequencing. The multiple sclerosis controls were treatment-naive patients, and their relapsing-remitting disease was stable or active. TEMRA cells were FACS-enriched, and CD8+ and CD4+ T cells were isolated negatively. Random hexamers were used to reverse transcribe 0.5 to 1 ug of RNA. TCRdb fed the immunoSEQ multiplex PCR reads into MiXCR, producing one record per CDR3 protein. Among about 300,000 distinct CDR3 sequences, about 82% were seen once, and the ten largest hold 0.21%. V lost 5 bases, J lost 2 bases, and 9 bases stayed unmatched. This CDR3 has 18 residues. Per the germline V gene, CDR1 is MNHNS and CDR2 is SASEGT.

The sequenced material came from CD8+ T cells from PBMCs. This TCR was sampled from a human donor with multiple sclerosis. The genes are TRBV6-1 and TRBJ2-3; TRBD2 aligns across 14 bases. The CDR3 nucleotides are TGTGCCAGCAGTCCGGGACTAGCGGGAGAGAGTCCCACAGATACGCAGTATTTT. This encodes CASSPGLAGESPTDTQYF.